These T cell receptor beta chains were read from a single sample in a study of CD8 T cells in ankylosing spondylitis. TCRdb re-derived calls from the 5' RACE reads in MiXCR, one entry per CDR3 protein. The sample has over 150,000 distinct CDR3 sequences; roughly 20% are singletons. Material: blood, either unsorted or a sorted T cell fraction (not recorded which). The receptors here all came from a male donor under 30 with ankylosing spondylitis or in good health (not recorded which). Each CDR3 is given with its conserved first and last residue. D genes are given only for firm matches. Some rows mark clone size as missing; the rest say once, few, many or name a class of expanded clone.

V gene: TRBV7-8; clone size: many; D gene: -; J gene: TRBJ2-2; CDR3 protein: CASSHDQGIAGELFF; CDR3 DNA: TGTGCCAGCAGCCACGACCAGGGTATTGCCGGGGAGCTGTTTTTT
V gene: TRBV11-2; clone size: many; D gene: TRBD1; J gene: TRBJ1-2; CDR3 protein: CASSLGRTGTGYTF; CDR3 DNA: TGTGCCAGCAGCTTAGGACGGACAGGGACTGGCTACACCTTC
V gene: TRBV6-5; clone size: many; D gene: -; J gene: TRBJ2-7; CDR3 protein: CASSYNTDNVYEQYF; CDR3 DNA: TGTGCCAGCAGTTACAACACGGATAATGTCTACGAGCAGTACTTC
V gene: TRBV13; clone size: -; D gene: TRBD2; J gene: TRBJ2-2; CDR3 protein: CASSRSSGRATGELFF; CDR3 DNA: TGTGCCAGCAGCCGTAGTAGCGGGAGGGCTACCGGGGAGCTGTTTTTT
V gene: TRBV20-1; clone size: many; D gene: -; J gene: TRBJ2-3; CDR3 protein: CSAREGRDTQYF; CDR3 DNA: TGCAGTGCTAGAGAGGGCCGAGATACGCAGTATTTT
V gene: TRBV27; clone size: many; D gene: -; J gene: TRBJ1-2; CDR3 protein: CASSLLSGDGGYTF; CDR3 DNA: TGTGCCAGCAGTTTACTTTCAGGGGATGGCGGCTACACCTTC
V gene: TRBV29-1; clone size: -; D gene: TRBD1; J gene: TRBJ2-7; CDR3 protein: CSVNYRGRLGYEQYF; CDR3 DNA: TGCAGCGTCAACTACAGGGGGAGACTAGGGTACGAGCAGTACTTC
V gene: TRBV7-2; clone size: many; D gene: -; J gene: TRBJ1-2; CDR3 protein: CASSLGGGGATNYGYTF; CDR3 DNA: TGTGCCAGCAGCTTAGGTGGAGGCGGGGCAACTAACTATGGCTACACCTTC
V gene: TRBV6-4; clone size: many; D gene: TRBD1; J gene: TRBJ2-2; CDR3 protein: CASSGQGNGELFF; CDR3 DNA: TGTGCCAGCAGTGGACAGGGGAACGGGGAGCTGTTTTTT
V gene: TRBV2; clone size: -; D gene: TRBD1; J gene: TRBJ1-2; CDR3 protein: CASSGDLTGFGYTF; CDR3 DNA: TGTGCCAGCAGTGGAGACCTGACAGGGTTTGGCTACACCTTC
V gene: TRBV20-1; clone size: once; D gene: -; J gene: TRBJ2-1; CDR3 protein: CSAEKDSSSYNEQFF; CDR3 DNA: TGCAGTGCTGAAAAGGACTCGAGCTCCTACAATGAGCAGTTCTTC
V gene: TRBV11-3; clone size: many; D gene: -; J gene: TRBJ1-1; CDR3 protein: CASSLDGGARNTEAFF; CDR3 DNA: TGTGCCAGCAGCTTAGACGGGGGGGCTCGGAACACTGAAGCTTTCTTT
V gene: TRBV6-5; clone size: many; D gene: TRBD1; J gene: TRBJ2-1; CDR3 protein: CASSNSGQGSYNEQFF; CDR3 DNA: TGTGCCAGCAGTAACTCCGGACAGGGGTCCTACAATGAGCAGTTCTTC
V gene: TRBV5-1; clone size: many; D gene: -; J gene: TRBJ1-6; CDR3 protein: CASSLGDGNSPLHF; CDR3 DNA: TGCGCCAGCAGCTTGGGGGACGGAAATTCACCCCTCCACTTT
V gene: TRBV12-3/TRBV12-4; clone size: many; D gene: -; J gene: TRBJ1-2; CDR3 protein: CASSLDQIFNYGYTF; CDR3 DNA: TGTGCCAGCAGTTTAGACCAGATATTTAACTATGGCTACACCTTC
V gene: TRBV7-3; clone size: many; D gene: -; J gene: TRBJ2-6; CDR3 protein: CASSLDGVSGANVLTF; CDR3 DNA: TGTGCCAGCAGCTTAGACGGGGTCTCTGGGGCCAACGTCCTGACTTTC
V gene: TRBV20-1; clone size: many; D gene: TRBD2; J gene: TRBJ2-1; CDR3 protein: CSVSGTNNEQFF; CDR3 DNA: TGCAGTGTAAGCGGGACCAACAATGAGCAGTTCTTC
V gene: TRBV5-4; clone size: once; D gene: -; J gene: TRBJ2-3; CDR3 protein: CASSLALVGAITDTQYF; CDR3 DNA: TGTGCCAGCAGCTTGGCCTTAGTGGGAGCGATCACAGATACGCAGTATTTT
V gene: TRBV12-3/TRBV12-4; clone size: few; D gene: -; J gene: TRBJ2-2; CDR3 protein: CASSPSVALNTGELFF; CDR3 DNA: TGTGCCAGCAGTCCCTCGGTAGCGCTGAACACCGGGGAGCTGTTTTTT
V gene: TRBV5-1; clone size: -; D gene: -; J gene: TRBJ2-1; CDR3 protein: CASSLSGSSHEQFF; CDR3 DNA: TGCGCCAGCAGCTTATCGGGATCCTCCCATGAGCAGTTCTTC
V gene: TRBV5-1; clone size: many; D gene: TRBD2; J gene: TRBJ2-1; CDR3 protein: CASSSITSGRAAEQFF; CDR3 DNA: TGCGCCAGCAGCTCTATTACTAGCGGGAGGGCCGCTGAGCAGTTCTTC
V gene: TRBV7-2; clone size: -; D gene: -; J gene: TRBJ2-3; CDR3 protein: CASSDPGHFGDTQYF; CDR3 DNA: TGTGCCAGCAGCGACCCCGGACATTTCGGGGATACGCAGTATTTT
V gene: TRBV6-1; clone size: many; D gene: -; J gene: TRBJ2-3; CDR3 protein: CASSESGAAVSTDTQYF; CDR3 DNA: TGTGCCAGCAGTGAAAGCGGAGCGGCCGTTAGCACAGATACGCAGTATTTT
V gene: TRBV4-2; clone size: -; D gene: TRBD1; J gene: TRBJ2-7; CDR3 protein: CASSQEGFGQGASYEQYF; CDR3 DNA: TGTGCCAGCAGCCAAGAAGGATTTGGACAGGGGGCTTCCTACGAGCAGTACTTC
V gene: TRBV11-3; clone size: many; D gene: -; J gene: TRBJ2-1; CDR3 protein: CASEPGLALNEQFF; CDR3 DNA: TGTGCCAGCGAGCCGGGACTCGCCCTCAATGAGCAGTTCTTC
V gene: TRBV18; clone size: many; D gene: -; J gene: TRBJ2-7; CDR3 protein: CASSPSESSYEQYF; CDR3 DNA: TGTGCCAGCTCCCCGTCAGAGTCCTCCTACGAGCAGTACTTC
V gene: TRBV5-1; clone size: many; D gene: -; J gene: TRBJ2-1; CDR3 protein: CASRTGTEQFF; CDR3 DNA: TGCGCCAGCAGAACAGGAACTGAGCAGTTCTTC
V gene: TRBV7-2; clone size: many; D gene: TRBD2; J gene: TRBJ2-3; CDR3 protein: CASSLSGSSGSGDTQYF; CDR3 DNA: TGTGCCAGCAGCTTAAGTGGCAGTAGCGGGAGCGGAGATACGCAGTATTTT
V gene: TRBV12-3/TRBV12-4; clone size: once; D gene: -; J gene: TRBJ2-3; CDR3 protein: CASSSRGHTTDTQYF; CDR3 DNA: TGTGCCAGCAGTTCACGGGGACACACCACAGATACGCAGTATTTT
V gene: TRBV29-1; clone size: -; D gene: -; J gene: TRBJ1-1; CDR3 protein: CSVLNIRNTEAFF; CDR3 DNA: TGCAGCGTCCTAAATATCAGAAACACTGAAGCTTTCTTT
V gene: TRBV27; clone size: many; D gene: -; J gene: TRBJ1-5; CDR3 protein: CASSKDLGNQPQHF; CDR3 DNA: TGTGCCAGCAGTAAAGACTTAGGCAATCAGCCCCAGCATTTT
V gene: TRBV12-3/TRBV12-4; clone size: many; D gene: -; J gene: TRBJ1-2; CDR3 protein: CASSSVRAVSYGYTF; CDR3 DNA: TGTGCCAGCAGTTCTGTTCGGGCCGTCAGCTATGGCTACACCTTC
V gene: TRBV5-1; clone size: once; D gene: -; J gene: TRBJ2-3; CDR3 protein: CASSFSGFDTDTQYF; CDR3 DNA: TGCGCCAGCAGCTTTTCCGGTTTTGACACAGATACGCAGTATTTT
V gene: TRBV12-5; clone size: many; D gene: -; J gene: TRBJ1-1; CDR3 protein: CASAMSGTEAFF; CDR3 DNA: TGTGCTAGTGCCATGTCGGGCACTGAAGCTTTCTTT
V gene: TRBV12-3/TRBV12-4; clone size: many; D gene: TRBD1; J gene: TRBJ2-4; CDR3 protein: CASSPTGVKNIQYF; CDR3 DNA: TGTGCCAGCAGTCCGACAGGGGTTAAAAACATTCAGTACTTC
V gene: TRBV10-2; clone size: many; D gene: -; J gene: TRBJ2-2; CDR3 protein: CASSETVPNTGELFF; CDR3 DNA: TGCGCCAGCAGTGAGACAGTCCCGAACACCGGGGAGCTGTTTTTT
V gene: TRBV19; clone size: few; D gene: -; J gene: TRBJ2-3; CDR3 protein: CASSTGGGAGTDTQYF; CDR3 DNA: TGTGCCAGTAGTACAGGGGGAGGCGCAGGGACAGATACGCAGTATTTT